This TCR beta chain is from a study of blood T cell repertoires in COVID-19. About the study: Sites in the United States, Italy and Spain provided acute and convalescent COVID-19 samples.

TCRdb's copy holds only in-frame clones and misses some; the assay was immunoSEQ multiplex PCR. The sample consists of 190,000 or so clones, about 91% of them appearing once. The CDR3 spans 11 residues. Germline CDR1 reads MDHEN; CDR2 reads SYDVKM. The V gene lost 8 bases and the J gene lost 8 bases, with 10 bases spanning the gap. Sequencing was performed on peripheral blood. This chain links TRBV28 with TRBJ1-3; no reliable D call. This receptor was taken from a woman under 40 with acute or convalescent COVID-19. As DNA, the CDR3 is TGTGCCAGCCTGTTAGAAGACACCATATATTTT. Amino acids: CASLLEDTIYF.